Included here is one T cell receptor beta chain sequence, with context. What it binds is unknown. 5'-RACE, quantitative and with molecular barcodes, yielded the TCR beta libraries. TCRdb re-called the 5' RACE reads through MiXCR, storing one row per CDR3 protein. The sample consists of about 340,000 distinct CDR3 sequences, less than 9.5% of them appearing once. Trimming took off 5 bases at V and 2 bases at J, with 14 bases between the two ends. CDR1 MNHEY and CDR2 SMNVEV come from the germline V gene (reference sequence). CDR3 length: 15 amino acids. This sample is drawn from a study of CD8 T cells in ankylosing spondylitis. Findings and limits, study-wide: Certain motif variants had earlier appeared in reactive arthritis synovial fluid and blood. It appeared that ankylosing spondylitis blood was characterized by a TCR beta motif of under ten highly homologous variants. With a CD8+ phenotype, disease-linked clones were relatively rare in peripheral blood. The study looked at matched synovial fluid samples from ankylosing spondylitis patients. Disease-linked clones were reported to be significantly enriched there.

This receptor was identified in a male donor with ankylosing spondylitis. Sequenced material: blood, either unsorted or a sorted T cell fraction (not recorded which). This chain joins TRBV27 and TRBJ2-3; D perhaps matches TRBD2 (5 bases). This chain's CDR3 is CASSHLAVYTDTQYF. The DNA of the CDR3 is TGTGCCAGCAGTCATCTAGCAGTATACACAGATACGCAGTATTTT.